These T cell receptor beta chains were read from a single sample in a study of OX40 agonist ivuxolimab in advanced cancers. The protocol was immunoSEQ multiplex PCR, while the TCRdb copy is restricted to in-frame clones and leaves out a portion. The table lists about 72,000 clones, over 80% of them singletons. The sample here was CD4+ or CD8+ T cells sorted from blood, taken in a trial of the OX40 agonist ivuxolimab. The receptor source for this set is an adult with an advanced solid tumor such as melanoma, head and neck, liver or kidney cancer. The CDR3 runs from the conserved cysteine through the conserved F or W. The order of the fields is J gene, D gene, V gene, clone size, CDR3 protein, CDR3 DNA. D genes are given only for firm matches. The size of a clone is reported for some rows only, either as once, few or many, or as a class for expanded clones.

TRBJ2-7 TRBD2 TRBV29-1 . CSVGWVAGGRAYEQYF TGCAGCGTTGGATGGGTAGCGGGGGGGCGAGCCTACGAGCAGTACTTC
TRBJ1-5 . TRBV5-6 . CASSSKESNQPQHF TGTGCCAGCAGCTCTAAGGAGAGCAATCAGCCCCAGCATTTT
TRBJ2-3 . TRBV27 . CASSQSLTGVSDTQYF TGTGCCAGCAGTCAATCTCTGACGGGAGTCTCAGATACGCAGTATTTT
TRBJ1-1 . TRBV7-2 . CASSLSRHGYTEAFF TGTGCCAGCAGCTTAAGCAGGCACGGATACACTGAAGCTTTCTTT
TRBJ1-1 TRBD1 TRBV29-1 few CSVLGTDLSETEAFF TGCAGCGTTTTAGGGACAGACCTGTCGGAGACTGAAGCTTTCTTT
TRBJ2-1 . TRBV4-2 . CASSQDSTNLYNEQFF TGTGCCAGCAGCCAAGACTCGACTAATCTTTACAATGAGCAGTTCTTC
TRBJ2-7 TRBD2 TRBV27 . CASSSGEGRYEQYF TGTGCCAGCAGTTCGGGGGAGGGCCGGTACGAGCAGTACTTC
TRBJ2-7 . TRBV6-6 . CASVPGRTYEQYF TGTGCCAGCGTGCCCGGCCGGACCTACGAGCAGTACTTC
TRBJ2-3 . TRBV21-1 . CASSTGRMPSTDTQYF TGTGCCAGCAGTACAGGACGGATGCCTAGCACAGATACGCAGTATTTT
TRBJ1-1 . TRBV30 . CAHGVGGNTEAFF TGTGCCCATGGAGTGGGGGGTAACACTGAAGCTTTCTTT
TRBJ2-7 TRBD1 TRBV19 . CASTPTGGFPYEQYF TGTGCCAGTACCCCGACAGGGGGCTTTCCCTACGAGCAGTACTTC
TRBJ2-1 TRBD2 TRBV19 . CASLASGSHEQFF TGTGCCAGTTTGGCTAGCGGGAGCCATGAGCAGTTCTTC
TRBJ2-7 TRBD2 TRBV13 once CASSSRTSGRVTYEQYF TGTGCCAGCAGCTCTCGGACTAGCGGGAGGGTGACCTACGAGCAGTACTTC
TRBJ2-7 . TRBV6-6 . CASSYSGAGEDEQYF TGTGCCAGCAGTTACTCGGGGGCAGGGGAGGACGAGCAGTACTTC
TRBJ2-7 . TRBV29-1 . CSVEEGTEPYEQYF TGCAGCGTTGAAGAAGGTACAGAACCCTACGAGCAGTACTTC
TRBJ1-1 . TRBV9 . CASSARDLNTEAFF TGTGCCAGCAGCGCCCGGGACTTGAACACTGAAGCTTTCTTT
TRBJ1-1 . TRBV11-2 once CASSVIYGGNTEAFF TGTGCCAGCAGCGTAATATACGGGGGGAACACTGAAGCTTTCTTT
TRBJ2-1 . TRBV27 . CASSPLPGTGSSYNEQFF TGTGCCAGCAGTCCCCTCCCCGGGACCGGGAGCTCCTACAATGAGCAGTTCTTC
TRBJ2-3 . TRBV6-5 . CASSYSVGTDTQYF TGTGCCAGCAGTTACTCTGTGGGCACAGATACGCAGTATTTT